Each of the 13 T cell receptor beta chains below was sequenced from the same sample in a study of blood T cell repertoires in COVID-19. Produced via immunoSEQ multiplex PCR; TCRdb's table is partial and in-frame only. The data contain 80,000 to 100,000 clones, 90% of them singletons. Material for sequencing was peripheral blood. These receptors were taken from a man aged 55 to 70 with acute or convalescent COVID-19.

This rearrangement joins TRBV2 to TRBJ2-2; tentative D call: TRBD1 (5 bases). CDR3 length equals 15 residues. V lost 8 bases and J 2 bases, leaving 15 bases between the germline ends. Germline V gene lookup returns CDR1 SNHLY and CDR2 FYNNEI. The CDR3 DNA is TGTGCCAGCGCAGCCGCAGGGTTAAACACCGGGGAGCTGTTTTTT. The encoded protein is CASAAAGLNTGELFF. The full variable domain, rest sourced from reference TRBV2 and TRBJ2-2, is EPEVTQTPSHQVTQMGQEVILRCVPISNHLYFYWYRQILGQKVEFLVSFYNNEISEKSEIFDDQFSVERPDGSNFTLKIRSTKLEDSAMYFCASAAAGLNTGELFFGEGSRLTVL.

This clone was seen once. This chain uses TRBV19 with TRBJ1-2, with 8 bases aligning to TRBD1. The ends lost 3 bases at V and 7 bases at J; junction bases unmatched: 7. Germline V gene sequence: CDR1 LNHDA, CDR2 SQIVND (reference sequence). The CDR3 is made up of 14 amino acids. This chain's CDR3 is CASSITGGVGGYTF. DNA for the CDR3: TGTGCCAGTAGTATTACAGGGGGAGTTGGTGGCTACACCTTC.

The CDR3 loop reads CASSTRGQGIRNTIYF. Written as DNA, the CDR3 is TGTGCCAGTAGTACTCGGGGACAGGGGATAAGAAACACCATATATTTT. The V gene is TRBV19, the J gene TRBJ1-3; 10 nucleotides agree with TRBD1. This CDR3 contains 16 residues. Looked up from germline, CDR1 is LNHDA and CDR2 is SQIVND (reference sequence). J gave up 5 bases and V 4 bases, and 8 bases lay outside the gene matches.

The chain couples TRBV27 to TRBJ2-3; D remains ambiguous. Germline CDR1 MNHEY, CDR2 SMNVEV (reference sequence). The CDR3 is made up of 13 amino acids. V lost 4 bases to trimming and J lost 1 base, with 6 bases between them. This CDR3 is CASSSLRTDTQYF. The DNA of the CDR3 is TGTGCCAGCAGTTCCCTCCGCACAGATACGCAGTATTTT.

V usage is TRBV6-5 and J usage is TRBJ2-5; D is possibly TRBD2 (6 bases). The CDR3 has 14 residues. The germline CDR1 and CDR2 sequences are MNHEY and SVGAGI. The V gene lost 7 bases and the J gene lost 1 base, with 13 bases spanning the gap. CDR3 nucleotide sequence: TGTGCCAGCAAAGTCGGGGGAGCCCAAGAGACCCAGTACTTC. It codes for CASKVGGAQETQYF.

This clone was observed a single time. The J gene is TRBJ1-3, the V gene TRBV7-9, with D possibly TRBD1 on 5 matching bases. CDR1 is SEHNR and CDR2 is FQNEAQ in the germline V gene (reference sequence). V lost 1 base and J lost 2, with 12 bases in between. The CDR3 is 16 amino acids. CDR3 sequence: CASSLVVLGPGNTIYF. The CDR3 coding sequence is TGTGCCAGCAGCTTAGTGGTTTTGGGGCCTGGAAACACCATATATTTT. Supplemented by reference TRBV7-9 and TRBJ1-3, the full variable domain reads DTGVSQNPRHKITKRGQNVTFRCDPISEHNRLYWYRQTLGQGPEFLTYFQNEAQLEKSRLLSDRFSAERPKGSFSTLEIQRTEQGDSAMYLCASSLVVLGPGNTIYFGEGSWLTVV.

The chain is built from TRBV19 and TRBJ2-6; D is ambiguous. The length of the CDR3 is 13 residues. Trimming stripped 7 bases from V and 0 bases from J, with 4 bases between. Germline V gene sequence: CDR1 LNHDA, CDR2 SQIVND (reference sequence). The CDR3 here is CASTNSGANVLTF. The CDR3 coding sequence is TGTGCCAGTACCAACTCTGGGGCCAACGTCCTGACTTTC. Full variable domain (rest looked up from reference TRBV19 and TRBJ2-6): DGGITQSPKYLFRKEGQNVTLSCEQNLNHDAMYWYRQDPGQGLRLIYYSQIVNDFQKGDIAEGYSVSREKKESFPLTVTSAQKNPTAFYLCASTNSGANVLTFGAGSRLTVL.

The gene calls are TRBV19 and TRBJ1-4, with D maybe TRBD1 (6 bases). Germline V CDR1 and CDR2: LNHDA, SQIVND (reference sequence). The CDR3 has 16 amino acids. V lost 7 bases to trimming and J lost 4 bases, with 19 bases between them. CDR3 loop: CASTPSSGTNNEKLFF. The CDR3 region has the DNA TGTGCCAGTACCCCGTCGTCCGGGACAAATAATGAAAAACTGTTTTTT.

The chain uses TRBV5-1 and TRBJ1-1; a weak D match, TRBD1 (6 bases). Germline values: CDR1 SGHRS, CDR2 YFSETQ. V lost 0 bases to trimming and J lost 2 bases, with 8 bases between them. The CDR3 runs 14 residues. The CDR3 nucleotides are TGCGCCAGCAGCTTGGCAGGGGCTAACACTGAAGCTTTCTTT. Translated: CASSLAGANTEAFF.

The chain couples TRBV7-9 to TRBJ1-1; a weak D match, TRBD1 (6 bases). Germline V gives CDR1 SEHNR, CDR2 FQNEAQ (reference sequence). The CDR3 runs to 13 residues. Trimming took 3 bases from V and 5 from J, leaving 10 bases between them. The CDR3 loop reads CASSLDSGTEAFF. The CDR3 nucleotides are TGTGCCAGCAGCTTGGACAGCGGAACTGAAGCTTTCTTT.

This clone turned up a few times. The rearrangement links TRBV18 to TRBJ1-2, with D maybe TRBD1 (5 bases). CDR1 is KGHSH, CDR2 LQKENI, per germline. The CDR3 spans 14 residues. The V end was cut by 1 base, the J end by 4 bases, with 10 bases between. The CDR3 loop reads CASSPLGLSYGYTF. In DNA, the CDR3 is TGTGCCAGCTCACCACTGGGGCTCTCCTATGGCTACACCTTC.

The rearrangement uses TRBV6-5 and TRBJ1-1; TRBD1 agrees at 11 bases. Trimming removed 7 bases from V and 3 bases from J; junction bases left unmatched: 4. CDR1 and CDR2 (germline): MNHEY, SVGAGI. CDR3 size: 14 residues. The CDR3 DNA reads TGTGCCAGCACCTCGGACAGGGGGCACACTGAAGCTTTCTTT. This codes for CASTSDRGHTEAFF.

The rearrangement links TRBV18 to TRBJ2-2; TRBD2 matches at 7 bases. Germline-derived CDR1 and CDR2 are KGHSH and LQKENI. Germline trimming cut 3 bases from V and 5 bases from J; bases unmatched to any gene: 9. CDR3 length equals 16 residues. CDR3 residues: CASSPFGREGTGELFF. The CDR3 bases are TGTGCCAGCTCACCCTTCGGCAGGGAGGGTACCGGGGAGCTGTTTTTT. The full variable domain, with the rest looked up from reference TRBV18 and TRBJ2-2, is NAGVMQNPRHLVRRRGQEARLRCSPMKGHSHVYWYRQLPEEGLKFMVYLQKENIIDESGMPKERFSAEFPKEGPSILRIQQVVRGDSAAYFCASSPFGREGTGELFFGEGSRLTVL.